This is a list of T cell receptor beta chains from one sample in a study of T cells after yellow fever vaccination. In TCRdb, the 5' RACE reads were re-called with MiXCR into one record per CDR3 protein. The repertoire consists of under 600,000 distinct CDR3 sequences, with roughly 14% occurring once and the leading ten covering around 15%. The sample in question was PBMCs, obtained on the day of the yellow fever booster vaccination. The receptor source for this set is a man between 25 and 39 years old who received the YFV17D yellow fever vaccine. The CDR3 runs from the conserved cysteine through the conserved F or W. A D gene is named only where the DNA matches it firmly. Clone sizes are given selectively: once, few, many, or a class where the clone is expanded.

V: TRBV7-9; J: TRBJ1-4; D: -; size: few; DNA: TGTGCCAGCAGCCCAAGGCGACAGACTAATGAAAAACTGTTTTTT; CDR3: CASSPRRQTNEKLFF
V: TRBV29-1; J: TRBJ2-3; D: -; size: few; DNA: TGCAGCGTTTCGTACGAAGCCACGCAGTATTTT; CDR3: CSVSYEATQYF
V: TRBV7-9; J: TRBJ1-2; D: TRBD1; size: few; DNA: TGTGCCAGCAGCCCAATGACAGGGGGCTCTGGCTACACCTTC; CDR3: CASSPMTGGSGYTF
V: TRBV9; J: TRBJ1-1; D: TRBD1; size: -; DNA: TGTGCCAGCAGCGTAGTAGGACAGGGCGAAGCTTTCTTT; CDR3: CASSVVGQGEAFF
V: TRBV5-4; J: TRBJ2-1; D: -; size: few; DNA: TGTGCCAGCAGCTTCCCTAGCGCTAGCTCCTACAATGAGCAGTTCTTC; CDR3: CASSFPSASSYNEQFF
V: TRBV6-5; J: TRBJ2-2; D: -; size: -; DNA: TGTGCCAGCAGTTACTCGAGTCTAGTGAACACCGGGGAGCTGTTTTTT; CDR3: CASSYSSLVNTGELFF
V: TRBV18; J: TRBJ2-1; D: TRBD1; size: -; DNA: TGTGCCAGCTCACCCCGACAGGGGCTCATTGAGCAGTTCTTC; CDR3: CASSPRQGLIEQFF
V: TRBV6-1; J: TRBJ2-2; D: TRBD2; size: few; DNA: TGTGCCAGCAGACGACTAGCGGAGTACACCGGGGAGCTGTTTTTT; CDR3: CASRRLAEYTGELFF
V: TRBV7-9; J: TRBJ2-2; D: -; size: -; DNA: TGTGCCAGCAGCTGGTTGGCCGGGGAGCTGTTTTTT; CDR3: CASSWLAGELFF
V: TRBV10-3; J: TRBJ2-2; D: -; size: few; DNA: TGTGCCATCAGTGCCAGCGGGGAGCTGTTTTTT; CDR3: CAISASGELFF
V: TRBV15; J: TRBJ2-3; D: -; size: -; DNA: TGTGCCACCAGCAGCGGGAGAGGAGATACGCAGTATTTT; CDR3: CATSSGRGDTQYF
V: TRBV30; J: TRBJ1-1; D: -; size: -; DNA: TGTGCCTGGAGTGTAGGGATGAACACTGAAGCTTTCTTT; CDR3: CAWSVGMNTEAFF
V: TRBV7-2; J: TRBJ2-7; D: -; size: -; DNA: TGTGCCAGCAGCGGCCGGGCCGCCCCTATCAAGCAGTACTTC; CDR3: CASSGRAAPIKQYF
V: TRBV6-2/TRBV6-3; J: TRBJ2-2; D: -; size: few; DNA: TGTGCCAGCAGTTACGGAGCGGGCAGACGAATCGGGGAGCTGTTTTTT; CDR3: CASSYGAGRRIGELFF
V: TRBV5-1; J: TRBJ1-6; D: -; size: few; DNA: TGCGCCAGCAGCTTGTACGGTAGGGGGGAGTACTCACCCCTCCACTTT; CDR3: CASSLYGRGEYSPLHF
V: TRBV7-9; J: TRBJ2-7; D: -; size: -; DNA: TGTGCCAGCAGCCCGGCCGGGGAACCTCCCTACGAGCAGTACTTC; CDR3: CASSPAGEPPYEQYF
V: TRBV9; J: TRBJ1-1; D: -; size: once; DNA: TGTGCCAGCAGCGTAGGACAACAGAACACTGAAGCTTTCTTT; CDR3: CASSVGQQNTEAFF
V: TRBV20-1; J: TRBJ2-7; D: TRBD2; size: -; DNA: TGCAGTGCCCAGACGGGACTAGCGGGAGCCGAGCAGTACTTC; CDR3: CSAQTGLAGAEQYF
V: TRBV6-4; J: TRBJ1-6; D: -; size: -; DNA: TGTGCCAGCAGTGACGAGCCCGCGGGGCCCCTCCACTTT; CDR3: CASSDEPAGPLHF
V: TRBV10-3; J: TRBJ1-6; D: -; size: few; DNA: TGTGCCGCGAGGTCAACTAATTCACCCCTCCACTTT; CDR3: CAARSTNSPLHF
V: TRBV7-9; J: TRBJ2-2; D: -; size: few; DNA: TGTGCCAGCAGCCCGCGCCGGGTTTGGGGCACCGGGGAGCTGTTTTTT; CDR3: CASSPRRVWGTGELFF